What follows describes a single TCR beta chain. This sample is part of a study of blood T cell repertoires in COVID-19. CDR1 is MGHDK, CDR2 SYGVNS, per germline. This CDR3 comprises 16 residues. V lost 1 base and J lost 2; bases outside the gene matches: 3. TCRdb's copy holds only in-frame clones and misses some; the assay was immunoSEQ multiplex PCR. The data show approximately 150,000 clones, with roughly 88% seen just once and about 5% held by the top ten. Sequenced material: peripheral blood. The clonotype was recovered from a man aged 18-30 years with COVID-19, enrolled during active disease. This chain connects TRBV25-1 to TRBJ2-2, with 8 nucleotides matching TRBD1. The chain's CDR3 is CASSEFPGGNTGELFF. In DNA form, the CDR3 reads TGTGCCAGCAGTGAATTCCCAGGGGGCAACACCGGGGAGCTGTTTTTT.